These T cell receptor beta chains were read from a single sample in a study of T-cell memory formation after mild COVID-19. TCRdb itself ran the 5' RACE reads through MiXCR, one entry per CDR3 protein. The data contain 250,000 to 350,000 distinct CDR3 sequences, roughly 16% of them seen just once; the ten biggest clones take up approximately 25%. Source material: PBMCs or a T cell subset sorted from them (not recorded which). These receptors all come from a man aged 18 to 29 who had mild COVID-19 (a few samples of this study predate the infection). Cell type and time point are not known. Each CDR3 is given with its conserved first and last residue.

CDR3 length | V gene | CDR3 protein
15 | TRBV14 | CASSSRQDRLETQYF
15 | TRBV5-1 | CASSWDGGQGNIQYF
16 | TRBV18 | CASSSASLTLTDTQYF
13 | TRBV20-1 | CSANRDLNYGYTF
13 | TRBV7-3 | CASSLRAGGGYTF
14 | TRBV7-2 | CASSLWLEGYEQYF
13 | TRBV20-1 | CSAGDGSTDTQYF
13 | TRBV20-1 | CSASVTNSYEQYF
14 | TRBV7-9 | CASSWGTGQETQYF
14 | TRBV5-6 | CASSLAHVSETQYF
16 | TRBV7-9 | CASSHTGQGMNQPQHF
19 | TRBV20-1 | CSARPGLAGVSTSTDTQYF
15 | TRBV6-5 | CASSHPGGGTYEQYF
13 | TRBV27 | CASSFRGYYGYTF